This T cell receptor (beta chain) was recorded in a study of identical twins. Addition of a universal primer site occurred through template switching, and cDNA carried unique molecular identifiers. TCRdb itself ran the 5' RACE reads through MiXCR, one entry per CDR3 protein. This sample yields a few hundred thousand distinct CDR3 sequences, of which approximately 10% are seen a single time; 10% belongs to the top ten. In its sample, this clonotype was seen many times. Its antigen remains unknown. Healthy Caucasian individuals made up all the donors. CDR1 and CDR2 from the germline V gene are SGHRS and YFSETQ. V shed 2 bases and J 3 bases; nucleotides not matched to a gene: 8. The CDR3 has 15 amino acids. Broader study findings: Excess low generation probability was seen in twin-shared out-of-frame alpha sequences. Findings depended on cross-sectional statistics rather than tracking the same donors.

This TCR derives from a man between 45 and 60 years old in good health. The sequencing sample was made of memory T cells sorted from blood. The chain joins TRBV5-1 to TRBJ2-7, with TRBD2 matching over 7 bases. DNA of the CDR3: TGCGCCAGCAGCTTCCTACGCGGACTAGACTACGAGCAGTACTTC. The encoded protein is CASSFLRGLDYEQYF. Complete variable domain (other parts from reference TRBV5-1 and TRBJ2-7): KAGVTQTPRYLIKTRGQQVTLSCSPISGHRSVSWYQQTPGQGLQFLFEYFSETQRNKGNFPGRFSGRQFSNSRSEMNVSTLELGDSALYLCASSFLRGLDYEQYFGPGTRLTVT.